A selection of T cell receptor beta chains follows, all from one sample in a study of untreated major depressive disorder. Sequencing was performed with immunoSEQ multiplex PCR; in TCRdb, only in-frame clones are kept and a portion is missing. Here the sample spans nearly 20,000 clones, about 83% being singletons. The sequenced sample consisted of CD4+ T cells from PBMCs. Every receptor here comes from a woman aged 25-40 years in good health. Each CDR3 is given with its conserved first and last residue.

J gene: TRBJ1-4
V gene: TRBV30
CDR3 protein: CAFNGATNEKLFF

J gene: TRBJ2-7
V gene: TRBV29-1
CDR3 protein: CSARTGTGGDEQYF

J gene: TRBJ2-3
V gene: TRBV7-3
CDR3 protein: CASSQEVGDTQYF

J gene: TRBJ2-7
V gene: TRBV6-1
CDR3 protein: CAGKTGTYEQYF

J gene: TRBJ2-1
V gene: TRBV30
CDR3 protein: CAWRGPARHGEQFF

J gene: TRBJ2-3
V gene: TRBV6-6
CDR3 protein: CASSQGQQSTDTQYF

J gene: TRBJ2-3
V gene: TRBV15
CDR3 protein: CATSVRTGTDTQYF

J gene: TRBJ1-2
V gene: TRBV6-5
CDR3 protein: CASSPGQGRYTF

J gene: TRBJ1-3
V gene: TRBV6-1
CDR3 protein: CASNLRTVTGNTIYF

J gene: TRBJ2-5
V gene: TRBV29-1
CDR3 protein: CSVPKGAIAGKETQYF

J gene: TRBJ1-6
V gene: TRBV2
CDR3 protein: CASSNGQDNSPLHF

J gene: TRBJ1-1
V gene: TRBV27
CDR3 protein: CASSTGGTEAFF

J gene: TRBJ1-4
V gene: TRBV18
CDR3 protein: CASSVTVGPTNEKLFF

J gene: TRBJ2-7
V gene: TRBV28
CDR3 protein: CASSFRIAGGRYEQYF

J gene: TRBJ2-7
V gene: TRBV19
CDR3 protein: CASSKQGYEQYF

J gene: TRBJ1-1
V gene: TRBV29-1
CDR3 protein: CSVEHLPGRNTEAFF

J gene: TRBJ2-7
V gene: TRBV7-9
CDR3 protein: CASSSSSWGKGEQYF

J gene: TRBJ2-7
V gene: TRBV7-8
CDR3 protein: CASSSGQAGSYEQYF

J gene: TRBJ2-7
V gene: TRBV5-6
CDR3 protein: CASRSSSGGSSREQYF

J gene: TRBJ2-1
V gene: TRBV14
CDR3 protein: CASSSWTSASSYNEQFF

J gene: TRBJ2-2
V gene: TRBV21-1
CDR3 protein: CASSKEGLASGELFF

J gene: TRBJ2-7
V gene: TRBV7-9
CDR3 protein: CASSRRDYEQYF

J gene: TRBJ2-6
V gene: TRBV4-1
CDR3 protein: CASSQDDSGANVLTF

J gene: TRBJ1-3
V gene: TRBV5-4
CDR3 protein: CASSSAGRSGNTIYF

J gene: TRBJ1-3
V gene: TRBV2
CDR3 protein: CASSEQGRDSGNTIYF

J gene: TRBJ1-2
V gene: TRBV20-1
CDR3 protein: CSQRLGLYYTF